The 10 T cell receptor beta chains in this list originate from one sample, sequenced in a study of OX40 agonist ivuxolimab in advanced cancers. Measured with immunoSEQ multiplex PCR; TCRdb has only the in-frame clones, and not every one. The repertoire has nearly 85,000 clones, 80% to 90% of them found once; the top ten carry just under 2%. Sequences were derived from CD4+ or CD8+ T cells sorted from blood, sampled in a trial of the OX40 agonist ivuxolimab. The receptors stem from an adult with an advanced solid tumor such as melanoma, head and neck, liver or kidney cancer.

This sequence joins TRBV19 and TRBJ1-4; D is undetermined. Germline V gene lookup returns CDR1 LNHDA and CDR2 SQIVND (reference sequence). V was clipped by 5 bases and J by 0 bases, with 10 bases between them. This CDR3 is 15 amino acids long. This CDR3 reads CASSLGSATNEKLFF. In nucleotides, the CDR3 is TGTGCCAGTAGTTTAGGGAGCGCAACTAATGAAAAACTGTTTTTT.

The V and J genes are TRBV5-6 and TRBJ1-5, with D unresolved. The CDR3 is made up of 14 amino acids. Germline assignment: CDR1 SGHDT and CDR2 YYEEEE. Trimming stripped 0 bases from V and 3 bases from J, with 7 bases between. CDR3 loop: CASSLAGYNQPQHF. The CDR3 nucleotides read TGTGCCAGCAGCTTGGCGGGTTACAATCAGCCCCAGCATTTT.

The table lists this clone with a count of one. The J gene is TRBJ2-3, the V gene TRBV11-2; TRBD2 is a possible D gene (7 bases). Germline CDR1 SGHAT, CDR2 FQNNGV. The CDR3 extends over 16 amino acids. The ends were cut back, 2 bases at V and 2 bases at J, with 14 bases in the middle. The CDR3 reads CASSLLGGASTDTQYF. In DNA, the CDR3 is TGTGCCAGCAGCTTATTAGGGGGGGCCTCCACAGATACGCAGTATTTT.

This chain links TRBV29-1 with TRBJ2-7; 8 bases are shared with TRBD1. The germline V gene has CDR1 SQVTM and CDR2 ANQGSEA. The length of the CDR3 is 13 residues. J was trimmed by 4 bases and V by 5 bases; bases with no gene match: 7. The CDR3 bases are TGCAGCGTTTTCGGGACAGGACAATACGAGCAGTACTTC. This codes for CSVFGTGQYEQYF.

This rearrangement joins TRBV9 to TRBJ1-3, with TRBD1 matching 11 bases. The J segment lost 2 bases and the V segment lost 0 bases, leaving 19 bases of the junction unmatched. The V gene's germline CDR1 is SGDLS and CDR2 YYNGEE. CDR3 size: 22 residues. The CDR3 DNA is TGTGCCAGCAGCGTAGATCATAGGGGAGGGACAGGGGGGACTGTGGCTGGAAACACCATATATTTT. It is translated as CASSVDHRGGTGGTVAGNTIYF.

The gene calls are TRBV7-9 and TRBJ1-2; tentative D call: TRBD1 (5 bases). Trimming pared 5 bases from V and 3 bases from J, leaving 13 bases between. The CDR3 length is 14 residues. The V gene's germline CDR1 is SEHNR and CDR2 FQNEAQ (reference sequence). The CDR3 is CASSQGGADYGYTF. The CDR3, as DNA: TGTGCCAGCAGCCAGGGAGGGGCGGACTATGGCTACACCTTC.

The chain uses TRBV28 and TRBJ2-7; the match to TRBD2 covers 8 bases. In germline, CDR1 is MDHEN, CDR2 SYDVKM. With 4 bases clipped from V and 5 bases from J, the junction kept 1 base outside the gene matches. The length of the CDR3 is 12 residues. CDR3 region: CASSSGGDEQYF. The CDR3 DNA reads TGTGCCAGCAGTTCCGGGGGGGACGAGCAGTACTTC.

The chain recombines TRBV28 with TRBJ1-1; D perhaps matches TRBD1 (6 bases). Germline values: CDR1 MDHEN, CDR2 SYDVKM. The CDR3 is 14 amino acids. With 6 bases removed from V and 0 bases from J, the gap between germline ends came to 11 bases. This CDR3 is CASRLGQMNTEAFF. CDR3 nucleotides: TGTGCCAGCAGACTTGGACAGATGAACACTGAAGCTTTCTTT.

The CDR3 DNA reads as TGTGCCATCAGACAGGGCCTCGCGAACACCGGGGAGCTGTTTTTT. This gives the protein CAIRQGLANTGELFF. The chain joins TRBV10-3 to TRBJ2-2; possibly TRBD1 for D (6 bases). The CDR3 has 15 residues. V lost 6 bases, J lost 0 bases, and 11 bases lay in between. Per the germline V gene, CDR1 is ENHRY and CDR2 is SYGVKD.

The rearrangement joins TRBV4-2 to TRBJ1-4, with 9 positions matching TRBD1. Looked up from germline, CDR1 is LGHNA and CDR2 is YNFKEQ. The CDR3 is made up of 17 amino acids. V lost 1 base to trimming and J lost 0 bases; unmatched junction nucleotides: 3. The CDR3 DNA sequence: TGTGCCAGCAGCCAAGGTGACAGGGGGGCAACTAATGAAAAACTGTTTTTT. Its translation is CASSQGDRGATNEKLFF.